These 32 T cell receptor beta chains were sequenced from one sample in a study of T cell changes during pregnancy in multiple sclerosis (dated by TCRdb to the late 2010s). To prepare the library, the immunoSEQ multiplex PCR assay was applied. Entries here come from immuneACCESS through TCRdb and include only in-frame sequences with V and J called. Some clones fail to appear in such tables; in the studies checked, an unresolved V gene covers under half of the shortfall, and the cause of the remainder is unknown. This sample comprises about 80,000 clones, about 91% of them detected only once. The ten largest clones add up to around 3% of the sample. Sequenced material: peripheral blood, taken before pregnancy. These receptors all stem from a female donor with multiple sclerosis, enrolled in a pregnancy study.

The V and J genes are TRBV19 and TRBJ2-5; D perhaps matches TRBD1 (5 bases). The V and J ends lost 1 base and 0 bases respectively, with 9 bases between them. The CDR3 loop spans 15 amino acids. Germline CDR1 LNHDA, CDR2 SQIVND (reference sequence). The CDR3 protein is CASSIGTGDQETQYF. DNA of the CDR3: TGTGCCAGTAGTATAGGCACAGGCGACCAAGAGACCCAGTACTTC.

CDR3 protein: CASSYGGRWGYTF. The CDR3 DNA reads as TGTGCCAGCAGTTACGGGGGGAGATGGGGCTACACCTTC. The J gene is TRBJ1-2, the V gene TRBV6-5, with a possible D match to TRBD1 (5 bases). The germline V gene has CDR1 MNHEY and CDR2 SVGAGI. This CDR3 has 13 amino acids. The ends were cut back, 2 bases at V and 8 bases at J, with 12 bases in the middle.

The V call is TRBV28, the J call TRBJ2-4; D gene unclear. Germline V lookup: CDR1 MDHEN, CDR2 SYDVKM. This CDR3 comprises 13 residues. V was clipped by 2 bases and J by 6 bases, with 8 bases between them. CDR3 nucleotides: TGTGCCAGCAGTTTACCTCCCAGAAACATTCAGTACTTC. Translating gives CASSLPPRNIQYF.

The chain has TRBV6-1 and TRBJ2-2, with a possible D match to TRBD2 (7 bases). Trimming cost V 7 bases and J 3 bases, with 12 bases left between them. The length of the CDR3 is 14 residues. Germline CDR1 reads MNHNS; CDR2 reads SASEGT. The CDR3 is CASTDGGHTGELFF. The CDR3 DNA is TGTGCCAGCACCGACGGGGGGCACACCGGGGAGCTGTTTTTT.

This chain links TRBV6-1 with TRBJ2-7; 8 bases are a match to TRBD1. Germline lookup yields CDR1 MNHNS and CDR2 SASEGT. The V gene end was trimmed by 10 bases and the J gene end by 3 bases; junction bases not matched to a gene: 8. This CDR3 region has 13 residues. CDR3 coding DNA: TGTGCCACGAAGGGGACAGGCCGCTACGAGCAGTACTTC. Translation: CATKGTGRYEQYF.

The genes are TRBV27 and TRBJ2-7, with TRBD2 identical over 8 bases. The CDR3 covers 15 residues. CDR1 and CDR2 (germline): MNHEY, SMNVEV (reference sequence). With 2 bases clipped from V and 1 base from J, the junction kept 4 bases outside the gene matches. CDR3: CASSLRSGSSYEQYF. CDR3 nucleotide sequence: TGTGCCAGCAGTTTAAGAAGCGGGAGTTCCTACGAGCAGTACTTC.

CDR3 bases: TGTGCCAGTAGCTTGGACAGCTCCCGCAATCAGCCCCAGCATTTT. Translated, it gives CASSLDSSRNQPQHF. This chain uses TRBV19 with TRBJ1-5; a weak D match, TRBD1 (6 bases). Trimming removed 6 bases from V and 2 bases from J, with 14 bases in between. The length of the CDR3 is 15 residues. The germline gives CDR1 LNHDA, CDR2 SQIVND (reference sequence).

V is TRBV9 and J is TRBJ2-3, with a possible D match to TRBD1 (6 bases). CDR3 length equals 16 residues. CDR1 SGDLS and CDR2 YYNGEE come from the germline V gene. V was shortened by 4 bases and J by 1 base, with 16 bases between the two germline ends. CDR3 sequence: CASSPRRSGGTDTQYF. The CDR3 region has the DNA TGTGCCAGCAGCCCCCGCCGGTCAGGGGGCACAGATACGCAGTATTTT.

This clone is medium-sized (0.01 to 0.1%) by share. The chain uses TRBV9 and TRBJ2-7, with D possibly TRBD2 on 5 matching bases. The CDR3 sequence is 16 residues long. Between the trimmed V and J ends, which lost 3 bases and 2 bases, there was a span of 18 bases. Germline V CDR1 and CDR2: SGDLS, YYNGEE. CDR3 nucleotides: TGTGCCAGCAGCGACGGGATTGGCGGAGAAACCTACGAGCAGTACTTC. Encoded protein: CASSDGIGGETYEQYF.

This clone was seen only once. This rearrangement joins TRBV4-3 to TRBJ1-3, with unresolved D. CDR3 length: 14 residues. V was shortened by 0 bases and J by 4 bases, with 7 bases between the two germline ends. CDR1 is LGHNA and CDR2 is YSLEER in the germline V gene. The DNA of the CDR3 is TGCGCCAGCAGCCAAGAGTCCAGAGGAAACACCATATATTTT. Its protein product is CASSQESRGNTIYF.

The rearrangement joins TRBV2 to TRBJ1-3; possibly TRBD1 for D (5 bases). Trimming left V 3 bases short and J 8 bases short, with 14 bases between. Per the germline V gene, CDR1 is SNHLY and CDR2 is FYNNEI. The CDR3 is made up of 14 amino acids. The DNA for the CDR3 is TGTGCCAGCAGTGAGGGGCCGGGACTCTACACCATATATTTT. Translating gives CASSEGPGLYTIYF.

The chain combines TRBV9 with TRBJ1-4; TRBD1 matches at 9 bases. With 0 bases clipped from V and 4 bases from J, the junction kept 4 bases outside the gene matches. This CDR3 has 16 residues. The V gene's germline CDR1 is SGDLS and CDR2 YYNGEE. CDR3 loop: CASSVGQGDSNEKLFF. CDR3 nucleotides: TGTGCCAGCAGCGTAGGACAGGGGGATAGTAATGAAAAACTGTTTTTT.

The chain carries TRBV5-1 and TRBJ2-1; the match to TRBD2 covers 13 bases. Germline loops: CDR1 SGHRS, CDR2 YFSETQ. CDR3 size: 18 residues. V gave up 1 base and J gave up 1 base; unmatched junction bases: 5. Here the CDR3 reads CASSLRTSGRSSYNEQFF. For the CDR3, the DNA is TGCGCCAGCAGCTTGAGGACTAGCGGGAGAAGTTCCTACAATGAGCAGTTCTTC.

The table lists this clone with a few counts. The rearrangement links TRBV9 to TRBJ1-5; TRBD1 agrees at 7 bases. The ends lost 3 bases at V and 6 bases at J; junction bases unmatched: 9. The CDR3 loop spans 15 amino acids. Per the germline V gene, CDR1 is SGDLS and CDR2 is YYNGEE. The CDR3 coding sequence is TGTGCCAGCAGCGCCTCGACAGGGATCGGTCAGCCCCAGCATTTT. Its translation is CASSASTGIGQPQHF. Full variable domain (rest looked up from reference TRBV9 and TRBJ1-5): DSGVTQTPKHLITATGQRVTLRCSPRSGDLSVYWYQQSLDQGLQFLIQYYNGEERAKGNILERFSAQQFPDLHSELNLSSLELGDSALYFCASSASTGIGQPQHFGDGTRLSIL.

The chain couples TRBV5-1 to TRBJ2-6, with 8 nucleotides matching TRBD1. The CDR3 length is 18 residues. Unmatched junction bases numbered 11, after V lost 6 bases and J lost 0 bases. CDR1 is SGHRS, CDR2 YFSETQ, per germline. The CDR3 region is CASTTPRTGTSGANVLTF. CDR3 DNA sequence: TGCGCCAGCACCACGCCCCGGACAGGGACCTCTGGGGCCAACGTCCTGACTTTC.

The genes are TRBV5-1 and TRBJ2-2; possible D gene TRBD1, 5 bases. The length of the CDR3 is 16 residues. Germline lookup yields CDR1 SGHRS and CDR2 YFSETQ. Trimming took 4 bases from V and 1 from J, leaving 14 bases between them. CDR3 DNA sequence: TGCGCCAGCAGCCCGCAGGCAGGGAAGAACACCGGGGAGCTGTTTTTT. Translating it yields CASSPQAGKNTGELFF.

The chain couples TRBV4-1 to TRBJ2-2, with D possibly being TRBD2 (5 bases). Between the trimmed V and J ends, which lost 5 bases and 4 bases, there was a span of 14 bases. There are 15 residues in the CDR3. The V gene's germline CDR1 is MGHRA and CDR2 YSYEKL. In DNA form, the CDR3 reads TGCGCCAGCAGCTTCTTTCTAGCTCGCACCGGGGAGCTGTTTTTT. This gives the protein CASSFFLARTGELFF.

V and J are TRBV10-3 and TRBJ2-7, with 7 positions matching TRBD1. The CDR3 sequence is 13 residues long. Germline V gene lookup returns CDR1 ENHRY and CDR2 SYGVKD. V gave up 2 bases and J gave up 3 bases; unmatched junction bases: 1. The CDR3 DNA sequence: TGTGCCATCAGTGAGGCAGGGGGCTACGAGCAGTACTTC. Translating gives CAISEAGGYEQYF.

The chain is built from TRBV30 and TRBJ1-5; possible D gene TRBD1, 6 bases. V gave up 3 bases and J gave up 6 bases, with 15 bases separating them. The CDR3 consists of 14 residues. CDR1 is GTSNPN, CDR2 SVGIG, per germline (reference sequence). The CDR3 is CAWSGGHRAQPQHF. The CDR3 coding sequence is TGTGCCTGGAGCGGGGGGCACAGGGCTCAGCCCCAGCATTTT.

The rearrangement joins TRBV7-8 to TRBJ2-4; 8 bases map to TRBD2. This CDR3 spans 17 amino acids. V shed 4 bases and J 0 bases; nucleotides not matched to a gene: 8. Looked up from germline, CDR1 is SGHVS and CDR2 is FQNEAQ. The CDR3 DNA reads as TGTGCCAGCAGCTCCCCGGCGGGGGGCCTAGCCAAAAACATTCAGTACTTC. Its translation is CASSSPAGGLAKNIQYF.

This rearrangement joins TRBV5-1 to TRBJ2-1; D remains ambiguous. Germline CDR1 is SGHRS and CDR2 is YFSETQ. V was shortened by 6 bases and J by 1 base, with 11 bases between the two germline ends. The CDR3 extends over 14 amino acids. The CDR3 sequence: CASTEESSYNEQFF. In DNA form, the CDR3 reads TGCGCCAGCACCGAGGAATCGTCCTACAATGAGCAGTTCTTC.

This clone was counted a single time. This CDR3 reads CASNQGANTEAFF. The CDR3 DNA follows: TGTGCCAGCAACCAGGGGGCAAACACTGAAGCTTTCTTT. V is TRBV6-1 and J is TRBJ1-1; 8 bases match TRBD1. The V segment lost 7 bases and the J segment 2 bases; nucleotides outside the gene matches: 3. The CDR3 contains 13 residues. The V gene's germline CDR1 is MNHNS and CDR2 SASEGT.

The V call is TRBV5-6, the J call TRBJ2-3; D perhaps matches TRBD1 (6 bases). Trimming stripped 0 bases from V and 4 bases from J, with 12 bases between. Germline CDR1 and CDR2: SGHDT and YYEEEE. This CDR3 region has 15 residues. This CDR3 is CASSLEGRGADTQYF. The CDR3 DNA reads TGTGCCAGCAGCTTGGAGGGCAGGGGAGCAGATACGCAGTATTTT.

This clone was picked up one time. The rearrangement links TRBV7-9 to TRBJ2-1; D perhaps matches TRBD2 (7 bases). The V end lost 2 bases, the J end lost 7 bases, and 15 bases lay between the germline ends. The CDR3 has 15 residues. Looked up from germline, CDR1 is SEHNR and CDR2 is FQNEAQ (reference sequence). The CDR3 loop is CASSLNRGAGNEQFF. For the CDR3, the DNA is TGTGCCAGCAGCTTAAATCGGGGGGCAGGTAATGAGCAGTTCTTC. The full variable domain, in which reference TRBV7-9 and TRBJ2-1 provide the parts outside the CDR3, is DTGVSQNPRHKITKRGQNVTFRCDPISEHNRLYWYRQTLGQGPEFLTYFQNEAQLEKSRLLSDRFSAERPKGSFSTLEIQRTEQGDSAMYLCASSLNRGAGNEQFFGPGTRLTVL.

This clone occurred once. The chain links TRBV19 to TRBJ2-7, with TRBD1 identical over 9 bases. The V segment lost 1 base and the J segment 4 bases; nucleotides outside the gene matches: 11. Germline V gene lookup returns CDR1 LNHDA and CDR2 SQIVND (reference sequence). The CDR3 contains 17 residues. CDR3 sequence: CASSIASGTGISYEQYF. For the CDR3, the DNA is TGTGCCAGTAGTATAGCTTCCGGGACAGGGATTTCATACGAGCAGTACTTC.

The CDR3 nucleotides are TGTGCCACCAGCAGAGATAGACTACAGGGGAGCTCCTACGAGCAGTACTTC. Encoded protein: CATSRDRLQGSSYEQYF. This sequence joins TRBV15 and TRBJ2-7; 7 bases map to TRBD1. CDR3 length: 17 residues. V lost 0 bases and J lost 0; bases outside the gene matches: 8. CDR1 is LNHNV, CDR2 YYDKDF, per germline (reference sequence). Full variable domain (outside the CDR3, taken from reference TRBV15 and TRBJ2-7): DAMVIQNPRYQVTQFGKPVTLSCSQTLNHNVMYWYQQKSSQAPKLLFHYYDKDFNNEADTPDNFQSRRPNTSFCFLDIRSPGLGDTAMYLCATSRDRLQGSSYEQYFGPGTRLTVT.

The chain has TRBV27 and TRBJ1-3, with 8 bases aligning to TRBD1. Germline values: CDR1 MNHEY, CDR2 SMNVEV (reference sequence). This CDR3 is built from 15 residues. Trimming took 5 bases from V and 0 from J; bases not matched to a gene: 3. The CDR3 coding sequence is TGTGCCAGCAGTCCGGACAGGGACTCTGGAAACACCATATATTTT. As protein: CASSPDRDSGNTIYF.

The chain combines TRBV27 with TRBJ1-2; TRBD1 might be the D (6 bases). Trimming pared 6 bases from V and 2 bases from J, leaving 19 bases between. Germline CDR1 and CDR2: MNHEY and SMNVEV (reference sequence). The CDR3 is made up of 16 amino acids. The CDR3 coding sequence is TGTGCCAGCAGGGGGGGGGCCATCCGGCAGAACTATGGCTACACCTTC. This encodes CASRGGAIRQNYGYTF.

This CDR3 is CASGRQGVPEAFF. The CDR3 region has the DNA TGTGCCAGCGGGAGACAGGGGGTGCCTGAAGCTTTCTTT. The chain combines TRBV27 with TRBJ1-1; 9 nucleotides match TRBD1. After removal of 8 bases from V and 6 bases from J, the junction contained 7 bases not matched to a gene. The CDR3 spans 13 residues. Germline values: CDR1 MNHEY, CDR2 SMNVEV (reference sequence).

This chain joins TRBV7-6 and TRBJ2-1, with a possible D match to TRBD2 (5 bases). Trimming removed 5 bases at V and 0 bases at J, with 17 bases between. CDR3 size: 17 residues. The germline CDR1 and CDR2 sequences are SGHVS and FNYEAQ. The CDR3 DNA is TGTGCCAGCAGCGAGGGATTATTGGAGAGCTCCTACAATGAGCAGTTCTTC. It codes for CASSEGLLESSYNEQFF.

The chain carries TRBV9 and TRBJ2-7, with D tentatively TRBD2 (6 bases). Germline loops: CDR1 SGDLS, CDR2 YYNGEE. The CDR3 extends over 15 amino acids. With 2 bases removed from V and 0 bases from J, the gap between germline ends came to 12 bases. CDR3 loop: CASSVGRISSYEQYF. The CDR3 coding sequence is TGTGCCAGCAGCGTGGGGAGGATTAGCTCCTACGAGCAGTACTTC. Full variable domain (remainder filled in from reference TRBV9 and TRBJ2-7): DSGVTQTPKHLITATGQRVTLRCSPRSGDLSVYWYQQSLDQGLQFLIQYYNGEERAKGNILERFSAQQFPDLHSELNLSSLELGDSALYFCASSVGRISSYEQYFGPGTRLTVT.

The V call is TRBV6-1, the J call TRBJ2-1; 15 bases line up with TRBD2. The junction had 6 bases not matched to a gene; V was cut back by 6 bases and J by 9 bases. CDR3 size: 15 residues. Germline V lookup: CDR1 MNHNS, CDR2 SASEGT. In DNA, the CDR3 is TGTGCCAGCAGGGGTGGACTAGCGGGAGGGGGTGAGCAGTTCTTC. Translated: CASRGGLAGGGEQFF.